The rows below give T cell receptor beta chains drawn from one sample of a study of blood T cell repertoires in COVID-19. Here immunoSEQ multiplex PCR was the method, and the copy in TCRdb shows in-frame clones only, minus some. The table lists about 140,000 clones, 81% of them singletons. The sample was peripheral blood. These receptors came from an older woman with active or convalescent COVID-19. Both conserved end residues are part of each CDR3. Fields, in order: clone size, D gene, J gene, V gene, CDR3 protein, CDR3 DNA. D genes are given only for firm matches. A clone size is listed for some rows: how often the clone was seen (once, few, many), or a class if it is expanded.

>-|TRBD2|TRBJ2-7|TRBV19
CASSLGTTYEQYF
TGTGCCAGTAGTCTAGGGACTACCTACGAGCAGTACTTC
>-|-|TRBJ1-1|TRBV7-8
CASSLGQPNTEAFF
TGTGCCAGCAGCTTAGGACAGCCGAACACTGAAGCTTTCTTT
>once|TRBD1|TRBJ1-2|TRBV7-9
CASSTTGADYGYTF
TGTGCCAGCAGCACCACAGGGGCTGACTATGGCTACACCTTC
>many|-|TRBJ2-4|TRBV4-1
CASSLQSGIQYF
TGCGCCAGCAGCCTTCAATCCGGCATTCAGTACTTC
>-|TRBD1|TRBJ1-2|TRBV2
CASSRTGDYGYTF
TGTGCCAGCAGTCGCACAGGGGACTATGGCTACACCTTC
>-|-|TRBJ2-1|TRBV19
CASSRSGSPLNEQFF
TGTGCCAGTAGCCGATCCGGGAGCCCGCTCAATGAGCAGTTCTTC
>-|-|TRBJ2-4|TRBV7-2
CASSFGGSQNIQYF
TGTGCCAGCAGCTTTGGCGGCAGCCAAAACATTCAGTACTTC
>-|TRBD2|TRBJ2-1|TRBV5-1
CASSPLVGGVENEQFF
TGCGCCAGCAGCCCACTGGTGGGGGGGGTAGAGAATGAGCAGTTCTTC
>-|TRBD1|TRBJ2-2|TRBV5-4
CASSLGTGGTGELFF
TGTGCCAGCAGCTTGGGGACAGGGGGGACCGGGGAGCTGTTTTTT
>-|-|TRBJ2-2|TRBV30
CAWNIGTGTGELFF
TGTGCCTGGAATATAGGAACGGGCACCGGGGAGCTGTTTTTT
>-|-|TRBJ2-1|TRBV4-2
CASSQEGSSDNEQFF
TGTGCCAGCAGCCAAGAAGGGAGTTCCGACAATGAGCAGTTCTTC
>-|-|TRBJ2-2|TRBV10-1
CASSVVADSSPNTGELFF
TGCGCCAGCAGTGTGGTTGCGGACTCGTCGCCGAACACCGGGGAGCTGTTTTTT
>-|-|TRBJ2-5|TRBV12-3/TRBV12-4
CASVSAGTQYF
TGTGCCAGCGTTTCGGCGGGGACCCAGTACTTC
>once|TRBD1|TRBJ1-2|TRBV5-1
CASSLGQGFSYGYTF
TGCGCCAGCAGCTTGGGACAGGGTTTTAGCTATGGCTACACCTTC
>-|TRBD2|TRBJ2-3|TRBV3-1/TRBV3-2
CASRRGVTDTQYF
TGTGCCAGCAGACGGGGGGTTACAGATACGCAGTATTTT
>-|-|TRBJ1-5|TRBV18
CASSPSNNQPQHF
TGTGCCAGCTCACCATCTAACAATCAGCCCCAGCATTTT
>-|-|TRBJ1-1|TRBV21-1
CASSKGPGEGVLPEAFF
TGTGCCAGCAGCAAAGGGCCCGGTGAGGGAGTCTTGCCTGAAGCTTTCTTT
>-|-|TRBJ1-2|TRBV3-1/TRBV3-2
CASSQDWGRSANYGYTF
TGTGCCAGCAGCCAAGATTGGGGCCGCTCAGCTAACTATGGCTACACCTTC
>-|TRBD1|TRBJ1-1|TRBV6-5
CASRTQGDTEAFF
TGTGCCAGCAGGACGCAGGGGGATACTGAAGCTTTCTTT
>-|TRBD1|TRBJ1-1|TRBV5-6
CASSLEGQVYGGTEAFF
TGTGCCAGCAGCTTGGAGGGACAGGTTTATGGGGGGACTGAAGCTTTCTTT
>-|TRBD1|TRBJ1-1|TRBV28
CASSGTGALLEAFF
TGTGCCAGCAGTGGGACAGGGGCTCTACTCGAAGCTTTCTTT
>-|-|TRBJ2-7|TRBV6-5
CASSTFAESSYEQYF
TGTGCCAGCAGCACCTTTGCGGAGAGCTCCTACGAGCAGTACTTC
>-|-|TRBJ1-5|TRBV30
CAWSVRGSDNQPQHF
TGTGCCTGGAGTGTAAGAGGGTCTGACAATCAGCCCCAGCATTTT
>-|TRBD2|TRBJ2-2|TRBV11-2
CASSLVDLGTSRMGELFF
TGTGCCAGCAGCTTAGTGGATTTGGGGACTAGCCGTATGGGGGAGCTGTTTTTT
>-|TRBD2|TRBJ2-5|TRBV19
CASSKRDQETQYF
TGTGCCAGTAGCAAGCGGGATCAAGAGACCCAGTACTTC